The next 2 T cell receptor beta chains were all read from a single sample in a study of OX40 agonist ivuxolimab in advanced cancers. TCRdb's copy holds only in-frame clones and misses some; the assay was immunoSEQ multiplex PCR. Of some 80,000 clones listed, roughly 80% are singletons. This material consisted of CD4+ or CD8+ T cells sorted from blood, taken in a trial of the OX40 agonist ivuxolimab. All receptors come from an adult with an advanced solid tumor such as melanoma, head and neck, liver or kidney cancer.

The V and J genes are TRBV10-1 and TRBJ1-1; 7 positions agree with TRBD1. There are 13 residues in the CDR3. V lost 2 bases to trimming and J lost 11 bases; unmatched junction nucleotides: 8. The germline gives CDR1 WNHNN, CDR2 SYGVQD (reference sequence). The CDR3 region is CASSERRDSFAFF. The CDR3 DNA reads as TGCGCCAGCAGTGAGAGGCGGGACAGTTTTGCTTTCTTT.

The rearrangement joins TRBV4-1 to TRBJ1-3, with 8 bases lining up with TRBD1. CDR1 is MGHRA and CDR2 is YSYEKL in the germline V gene. The CDR3 totals 18 residues. The ends lost 1 base at V and 3 bases at J; junction bases unmatched: 11. The CDR3 spells CASSQGELRRGLGNTIYF. The CDR3 DNA follows: TGCGCCAGCAGCCAAGGAGAGTTGCGCAGGGGGCTTGGAAACACCATATATTTT.